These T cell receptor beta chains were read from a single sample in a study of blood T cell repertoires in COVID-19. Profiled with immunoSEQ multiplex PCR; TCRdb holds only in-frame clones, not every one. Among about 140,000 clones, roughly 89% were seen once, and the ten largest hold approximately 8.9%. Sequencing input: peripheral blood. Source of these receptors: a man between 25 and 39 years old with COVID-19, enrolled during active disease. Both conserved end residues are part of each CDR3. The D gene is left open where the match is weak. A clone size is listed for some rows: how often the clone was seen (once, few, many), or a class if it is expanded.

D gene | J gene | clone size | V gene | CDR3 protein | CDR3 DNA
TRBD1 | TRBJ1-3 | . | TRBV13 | CASSLEGTGGPGNTIYF | TGTGCCAGCAGCTTAGAAGGGACAGGGGGCCCTGGAAACACCATATATTTT
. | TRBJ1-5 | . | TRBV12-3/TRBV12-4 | CASSWDTHQPQHF | TGTGCCAGCAGTTGGGACACCCATCAGCCCCAGCATTTT
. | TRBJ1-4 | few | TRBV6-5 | CASTEMGEREKLFF | TGTGCCAGCACCGAAATGGGTGAGAGGGAAAAACTGTTTTTT
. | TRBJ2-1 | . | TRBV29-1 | CSVSGSGSYNEQFF | TGCAGCGTTAGTGGGAGTGGATCCTACAATGAGCAGTTCTTC
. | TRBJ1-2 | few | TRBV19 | CASSRAYGYTF | TGTGCCAGTAGTAGAGCCTATGGCTACACCTTC
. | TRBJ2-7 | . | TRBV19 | CASSIGADEQYF | TGTGCCAGTAGTATAGGGGCAGACGAGCAGTACTTC
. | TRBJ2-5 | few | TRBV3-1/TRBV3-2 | CASSQVSAPEGETQYF | TGTGCCAGCAGCCAAGTATCGGCCCCAGAGGGAGAGACCCAGTACTTC
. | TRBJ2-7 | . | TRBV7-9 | CASSRSGASTYEQYF | TGTGCCAGCAGCCGCTCAGGGGCTTCCACCTACGAGCAGTACTTC
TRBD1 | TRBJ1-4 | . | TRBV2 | CASRVATGFNEKLFF | TGTGCCAGCAGGGTGGCGACAGGGTTCAATGAAAAACTGTTTTTT
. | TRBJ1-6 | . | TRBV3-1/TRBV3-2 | CASSQDRWGGSSPLHF | TGTGCCAGCAGCCAAGATAGGTGGGGAGGGAGTTCACCCCTCCACTTT
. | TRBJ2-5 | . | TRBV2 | CASLGGAQGETQYF | TGTGCCAGCTTGGGCGGGGCCCAAGGGGAGACCCAGTACTTC